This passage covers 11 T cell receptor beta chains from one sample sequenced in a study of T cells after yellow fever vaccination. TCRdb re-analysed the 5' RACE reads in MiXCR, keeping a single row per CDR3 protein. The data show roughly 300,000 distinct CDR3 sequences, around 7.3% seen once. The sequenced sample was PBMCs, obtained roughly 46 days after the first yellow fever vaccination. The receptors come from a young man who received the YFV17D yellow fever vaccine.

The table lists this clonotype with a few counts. The CDR3, as DNA: TGCAGTGCTAGAACTCGGACAGGGCCCTACAATGAGCAGTTCTTC. Translation: CSARTRTGPYNEQFF. The rearrangement joins TRBV20-1 to TRBJ2-1; the match to TRBD1 covers 8 bases. Unmatched junction bases numbered 5, after V lost 2 bases and J lost 2 bases. CDR3 size: 15 residues. The germline V gene encodes CDR1 DFQATT and CDR2 SNEGSKA (reference sequence).

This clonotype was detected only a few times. CDR3 nucleotide sequence: TGTGCGGGGAGTTTAGACAATCAGCCCCAGCATTTT. It codes for CAGSLDNQPQHF. The rearrangement joins TRBV12-3 or TRBV12-4 to TRBJ1-5, with D unresolved. The CDR3 has 12 residues.

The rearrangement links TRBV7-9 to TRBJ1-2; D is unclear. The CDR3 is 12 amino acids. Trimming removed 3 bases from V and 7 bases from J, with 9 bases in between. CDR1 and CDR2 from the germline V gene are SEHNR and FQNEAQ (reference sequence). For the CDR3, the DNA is TGTGCCAGCAGCTTGGGCCTTCTTGGCTACACCTTC. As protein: CASSLGLLGYTF.

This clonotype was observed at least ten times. CDR3 sequence (DNA): TGCGCCAGCAGCGGCGGGGGACAGGGGGCCTACAATGAGCAGTTCTTC. This encodes CASSGGGQGAYNEQFF. The chain couples TRBV5-1 to TRBJ2-1, with 11 bases lining up with TRBD1. Trimming took 4 bases from V and 2 from J; bases not matched to a gene: 5. This CDR3 is 16 amino acids long. Germline CDR1 is SGHRS and CDR2 is YFSETQ.

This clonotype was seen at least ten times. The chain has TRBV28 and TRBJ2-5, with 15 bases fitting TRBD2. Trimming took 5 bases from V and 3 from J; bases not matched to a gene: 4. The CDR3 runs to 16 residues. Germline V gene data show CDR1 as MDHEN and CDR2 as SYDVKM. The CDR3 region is CASSAWTSGGEETQYF. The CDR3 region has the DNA TGTGCCAGCAGTGCCTGGACTAGCGGGGGGGAAGAGACCCAGTACTTC.

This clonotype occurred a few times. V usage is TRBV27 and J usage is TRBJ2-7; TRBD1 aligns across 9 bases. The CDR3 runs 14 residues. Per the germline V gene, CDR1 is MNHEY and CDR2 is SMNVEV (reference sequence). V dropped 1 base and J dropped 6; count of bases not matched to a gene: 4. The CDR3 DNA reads TGTGCCAGCAGTTTATGGGACAGGGCAGGCGAGCAGTACTTC. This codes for CASSLWDRAGEQYF.

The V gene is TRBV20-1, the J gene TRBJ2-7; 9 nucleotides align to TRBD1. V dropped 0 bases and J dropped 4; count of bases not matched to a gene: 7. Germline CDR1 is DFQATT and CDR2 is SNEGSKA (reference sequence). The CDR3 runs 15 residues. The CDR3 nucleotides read TGCAGTGCTAGAGATATACAGGGGGCTGGTTACGAGCAGTACTTC. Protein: CSARDIQGAGYEQYF.

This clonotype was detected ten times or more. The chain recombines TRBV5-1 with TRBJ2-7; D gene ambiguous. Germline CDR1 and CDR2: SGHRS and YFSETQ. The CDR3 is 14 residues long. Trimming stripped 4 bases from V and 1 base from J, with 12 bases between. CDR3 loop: CASSAIETSYEQYF. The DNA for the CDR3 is TGCGCCAGCAGCGCTATAGAAACGTCCTACGAGCAGTACTTC. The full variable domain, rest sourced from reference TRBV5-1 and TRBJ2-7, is KAGVTQTPRYLIKTRGQQVTLSCSPISGHRSVSWYQQTPGQGLQFLFEYFSETQRNKGNFPGRFSGRQFSNSRSEMNVSTLELGDSALYLCASSAIETSYEQYFGPGTRLTVT.

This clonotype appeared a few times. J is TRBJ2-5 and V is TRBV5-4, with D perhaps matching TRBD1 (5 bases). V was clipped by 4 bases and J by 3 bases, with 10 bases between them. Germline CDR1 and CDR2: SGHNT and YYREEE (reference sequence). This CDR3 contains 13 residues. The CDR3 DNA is TGTGCCAGCAGCAACAGGAACAAAGAGACCCAGTACTTC. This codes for CASSNRNKETQYF.

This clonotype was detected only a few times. The CDR3 sequence: CASSQVSALAYEQYF. CDR3 DNA: TGTGCCAGCAGCCAAGTCTCGGCCCTAGCATACGAGCAGTACTTC. This chain joins TRBV3-1 and TRBJ2-7, with a possible D match to TRBD2 (5 bases). Trimming took off 1 base at V and 4 bases at J, with 14 bases between the two ends. CDR3 length: 15 residues. Germline loops: CDR1 LGHDT, CDR2 YNNKEL (reference sequence).

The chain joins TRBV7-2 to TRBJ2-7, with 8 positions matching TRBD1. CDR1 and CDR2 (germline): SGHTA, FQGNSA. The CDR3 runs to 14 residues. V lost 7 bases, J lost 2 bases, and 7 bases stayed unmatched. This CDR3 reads CASNSGGNPYEQYF. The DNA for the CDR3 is TGTGCCAGCAACTCAGGGGGCAACCCCTACGAGCAGTACTTC.